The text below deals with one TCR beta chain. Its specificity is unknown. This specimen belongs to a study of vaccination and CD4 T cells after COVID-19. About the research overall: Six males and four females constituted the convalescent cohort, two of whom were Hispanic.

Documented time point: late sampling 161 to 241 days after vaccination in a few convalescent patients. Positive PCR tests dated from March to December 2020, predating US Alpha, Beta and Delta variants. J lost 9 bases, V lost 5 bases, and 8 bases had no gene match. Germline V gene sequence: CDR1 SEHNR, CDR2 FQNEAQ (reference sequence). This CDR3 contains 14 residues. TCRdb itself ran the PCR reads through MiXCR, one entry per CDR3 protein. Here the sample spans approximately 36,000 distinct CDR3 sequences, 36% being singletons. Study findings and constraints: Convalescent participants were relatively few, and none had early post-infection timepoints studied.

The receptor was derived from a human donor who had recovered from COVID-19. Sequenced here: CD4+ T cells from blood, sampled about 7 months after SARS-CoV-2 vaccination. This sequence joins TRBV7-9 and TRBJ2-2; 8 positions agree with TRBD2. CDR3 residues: CASSRERERRELFF. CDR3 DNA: TGTGCCAGCAGCAGAGAGCGGGAGAGAAGGGAGCTGTTTTTT.